This entry is about one TCR beta chain. Authors' data handling: Estimates of nucleated cell counts were drawn from the amplification of reference gene primers. Sequencing was performed with immunoSEQ multiplex PCR; in TCRdb, only in-frame clones are kept and a portion is missing. V, J and clone size were drawn from that table, and D and trimming were deduced from the DNA. This sample has fewer than 30,000 clones, with 65% to 90% found just once. The entry originates in a study of blood T cell repertoires in COVID-19. Study information: The United States, Italy and Spain supplied acute and convalescent COVID-19 samples. Sources were T cells, B-cell-depleted T cells, or PBMCs; the material itself was cDNA or gDNA.

Specimen: peripheral blood. This clonotype was sampled from a human donor in a cohort sampled during active COVID-19.

The CDR3 region is CASSSATGSNEQFF. CDR3 nucleotides: TGCGCCAGCAGCTCCGCCACGGGGTCCAATGAGCAGTTCTTC. V is TRBV5-1 and J is TRBJ2-1, with a tentative D call TRBD2 (5 bases). CDR3 length: 14 amino acids. V was trimmed by 3 bases and J by 6 bases, leaving 13 bases between them. The germline V gene encodes CDR1 SGHRS and CDR2 YFSETQ.